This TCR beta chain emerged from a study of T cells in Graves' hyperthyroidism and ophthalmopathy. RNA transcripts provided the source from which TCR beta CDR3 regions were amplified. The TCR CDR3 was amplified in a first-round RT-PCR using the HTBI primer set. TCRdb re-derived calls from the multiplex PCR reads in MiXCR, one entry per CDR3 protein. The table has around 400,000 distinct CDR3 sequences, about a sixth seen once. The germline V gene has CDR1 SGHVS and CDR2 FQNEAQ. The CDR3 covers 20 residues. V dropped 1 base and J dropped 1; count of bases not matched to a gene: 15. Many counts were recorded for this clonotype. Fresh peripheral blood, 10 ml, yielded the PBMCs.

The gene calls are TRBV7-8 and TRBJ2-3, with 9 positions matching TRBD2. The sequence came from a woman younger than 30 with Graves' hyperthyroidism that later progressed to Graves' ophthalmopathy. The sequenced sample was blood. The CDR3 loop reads CASSLVAVTSGSGRTDTQYF. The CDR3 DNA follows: TGTGCCAGCAGCTTAGTGGCGGTGACTAGCGGTAGCGGACGCACAGATACGCAGTATTTT.